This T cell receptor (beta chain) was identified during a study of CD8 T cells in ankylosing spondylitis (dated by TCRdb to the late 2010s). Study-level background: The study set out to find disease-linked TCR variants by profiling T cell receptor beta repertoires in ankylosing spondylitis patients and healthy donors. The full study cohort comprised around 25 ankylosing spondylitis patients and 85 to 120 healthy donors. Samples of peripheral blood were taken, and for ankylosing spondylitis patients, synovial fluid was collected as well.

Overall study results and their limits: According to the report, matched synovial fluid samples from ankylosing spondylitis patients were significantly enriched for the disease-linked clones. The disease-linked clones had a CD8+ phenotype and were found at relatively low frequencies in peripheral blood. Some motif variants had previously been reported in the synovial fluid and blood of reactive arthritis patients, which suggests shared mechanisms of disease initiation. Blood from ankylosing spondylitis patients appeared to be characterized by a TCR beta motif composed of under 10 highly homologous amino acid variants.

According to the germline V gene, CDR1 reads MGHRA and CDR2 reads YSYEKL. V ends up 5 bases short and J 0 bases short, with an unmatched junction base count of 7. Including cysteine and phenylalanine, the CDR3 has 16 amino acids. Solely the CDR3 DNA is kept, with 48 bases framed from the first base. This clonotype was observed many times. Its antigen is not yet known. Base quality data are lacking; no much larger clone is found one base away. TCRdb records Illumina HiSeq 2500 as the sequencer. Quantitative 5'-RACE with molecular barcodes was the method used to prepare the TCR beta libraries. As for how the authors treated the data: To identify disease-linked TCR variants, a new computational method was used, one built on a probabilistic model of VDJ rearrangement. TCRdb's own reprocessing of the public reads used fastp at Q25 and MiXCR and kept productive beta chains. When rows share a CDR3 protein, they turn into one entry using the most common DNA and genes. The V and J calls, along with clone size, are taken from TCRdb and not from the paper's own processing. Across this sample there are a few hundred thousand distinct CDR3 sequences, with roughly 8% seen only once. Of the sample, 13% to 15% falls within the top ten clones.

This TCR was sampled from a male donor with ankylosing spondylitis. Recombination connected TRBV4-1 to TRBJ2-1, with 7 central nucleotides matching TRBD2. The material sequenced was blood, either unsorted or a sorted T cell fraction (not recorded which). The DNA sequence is TGCGCCAGCAGCGTAAGAGAGCGGGACTCCTACAATGAGCAGTTCTTC. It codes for CASSVRERDSYNEQFF.